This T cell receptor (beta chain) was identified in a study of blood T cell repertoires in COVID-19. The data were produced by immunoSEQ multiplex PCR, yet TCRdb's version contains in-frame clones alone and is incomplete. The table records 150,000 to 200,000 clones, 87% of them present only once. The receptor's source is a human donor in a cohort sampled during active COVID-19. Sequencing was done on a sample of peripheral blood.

CDR3 sequence (DNA): TGTGCCAGCAGCGTCGGGACAGGGGGTGGTGAGCAGTTCTTC. This translates into CASSVGTGGGEQFF. The genes are TRBV11-2 and TRBJ2-1; 11 bases fit TRBD1. The J segment lost 9 bases and the V segment lost 5 bases, leaving 6 bases of the junction unmatched. CDR1 and CDR2 from the germline V gene are SGHAT and FQNNGV. This CDR3 has 14 residues.